This T cell receptor beta chain emerged from a study of human T cells and chemical hapten exposure (dated by TCRdb to about 2021). About the study as a whole: For sensitization, 2% DPC in acetone was applied to a 2 cm by 2 cm area of upper inner arm skin. For TCR sequencing, blood came from 25 to 35 alopecia patients at anywhere from one to four time points (pre-sensitization, 2, 6 and 24 weeks). Libraries were pooled for sequencing, and per-sample TCR yields varied mainly because of small differences in library volumes within the pool. Patient blood was sampled pre-sensitization (week 0) and at 2, 6 and about 24 weeks after DPC sensitization. Most of the patients in the cohort were female, and the cohort covered alopecia areata with under or over 50% scalp involvement, alopecia totalis and alopecia universalis. Patients additionally received weekly therapeutic DPC doses to the scalp throughout the roughly 25-week study period. The study tracked peripheral blood TCR repertoire changes in vivo during primary and secondary sensitization to the hapten diphenylcyclopropenone (DPC) in alopecia patients. Patch testing on the upper back used Finn chambers containing 0.01% DPC, with scoring done after 6 days according to International Contact Dermatitis Research Group standards.

Points the paper makes about the study in general: Repeated subsampling changed both the strength of the expansion versus patch-test correlation and the threshold at which the correlation became significant. Compared with pre-sensitization or healthy control sets, expanded TCRs formed significantly more large CDR3 similarity clusters, which is consistent with antigen-driven responses. A positive correlation was found between the number of PT1 expanded TCRs and patch test score, with significance reached at thresholds 8, 16 and 32 but not 4. Because all patients had alopecia, a presumed autoimmune disease, the immune response of the patients might differ from that of healthy individuals. DPC sensitization did not change the number of TCRs with a frequency above 1 in 1000, and there was no evidence of changes in global repertoire structure.

Sequences SEHNR (CDR1) and FQNEAQ (CDR2) are obtained from the germline V gene (reference sequence). Spanning cysteine to phenylalanine, the CDR3 consists of 12 amino acids. The CDR3 DNA has 36 bases and is translated from base 1. Cut back by 5 bases and 8 bases, the V and J ends lie 12 bases apart. The time point label, read with the paper, signifies: patch test 3, about 24 weeks after DPC sensitization. Read against the paper, the sample's treatment or condition label means: therapeutic diphenylcyclopropenone sensitization with weekly scalp DPC. At every patch-test visit, the blood draw took place before the patch test was put on. Eligible patients were aged 18 to 70, diagnosed with alopecia, deemed suitable for DPC therapy, and excluded if pregnant. Unfractionated whole blood was collected in Tempus Blood RNA tubes, and total RNA was extracted from that blood. This clonotype was picked up a small number of times. Its antigen is currently not known. No clone much larger than this one lies a single base away; base qualities are absent.

The library was generated by RACE. The run used a NextSeq 500. Library preparation attached unique molecular identifiers to individual cDNA molecules for quantitative, reproducible TCR counting. Each blood RNA sample was used to sequence both TCR alpha and TCR beta chains. The study's own analysis went as follows. A median of approximately 96,000 TCRs per sample was observed, with a range of roughly 20,000 to 750,000. V, J and CDR3 annotation of the TCR reads was performed with the Decombinator software suite. To make PS versus PT1 abundance plots, every sample was subsampled to the same number of TCRs (28,000). Expanded TCRs were defined as absent before sensitization and observed at least eight times at the 2-week time point. TCRdb reprocessed the public reads (quality trimming at Q25 with fastp, clone calling with MiXCR) and kept in-frame beta chains. CDR3 protein duplicates are merged, each entry listing the most common genes and DNA. TCRdb assigned the V and J calls; the authors' analysis was not used. A total of more than 150,000 distinct CDR3 sequences appear in this sample, about 22% of them only once. The top ten hold around 2.5% of the sample.

The sequence links TRBV7-9 to TRBJ1-1; the D gene identity is not certain. The input for sequencing was whole blood, taken in connection with sensitization to the hapten diphenylcyclopropenone (DPC). The TCR was taken from a woman aged 35 to 49 with alopecia areata. Some clones in this sample may be carry-over from other donors' samples. The CDR3 protein sequence reads: CASSLRTVEAFF. The nucleotides are TGTGCCAGCAGCCTGAGGACTGTGGAAGCTTTCTTT.